These T cell receptor beta chains were read from a single sample in a study of shared clonotypes between healthy human individuals. Produced via immunoSEQ multiplex PCR; TCRdb's table is partial and in-frame only. The data show around 2,000,000 clones, with just over 90% seen just once and under 2% held by the top ten. Sequencing used naive CD8+ T cells from PBMCs. These TCRs come from a man younger than 35 in good health. Some clones in this sample may be carry-over from other donors' samples. CDR3s include the opening cysteine and the closing phenylalanine or tryptophan. A D gene is named only where the DNA matches it firmly. Clone size is given for some rows only: seen once, a few or many times, or a class if the clone is expanded.

abundance	j_gene	v_gene	d_gene	CDR3aa	CDR3nt
-	TRBJ1-1	TRBV11-2	TRBD1	CASSSGQGAGGEAFF	TGTGCCAGCAGCTCTGGACAGGGGGCAGGAGGTGAAGCTTTCTTT
-	TRBJ1-1	TRBV27	-	CASKGGGWGTEAFF	TGTGCCAGCAAGGGCGGGGGCTGGGGCACTGAAGCTTTCTTT
-	TRBJ2-7	TRBV29-1	-	CSARDPGGYEQYF	TGCAGCGCCCGGGACCCAGGAGGATACGAGCAGTACTTC
-	TRBJ2-2	TRBV9	TRBD2	CASSPRAGANTGELFF	TGTGCCAGCAGCCCTAGAGCGGGGGCGAACACCGGGGAGCTGTTTTTT
-	TRBJ2-7	TRBV5-6	-	CASSYLVVSEQYF	TGTGCCAGCAGCTATTTGGTCGTGAGCGAGCAGTACTTC
-	TRBJ2-7	TRBV4-3	TRBD2	CASSPYNSGRGSYEQYF	TGCGCCAGCAGCCCCTACAACAGCGGGAGGGGCTCCTACGAGCAGTACTTC
-	TRBJ2-7	TRBV11-2	TRBD2	CASSLPGLAYEQYF	TGTGCCAGCAGCTTACCGGGACTAGCCTACGAGCAGTACTTC
-	TRBJ2-7	TRBV25-1	-	CASKGGGSYEQYF	TGTGCCAGCAAGGGGGGTGGGTCCTACGAGCAGTACTTC
-	TRBJ2-5	TRBV11-2	-	CASSLDTRLEETQYQETQYF	TGTGCCAGCAGCTTAGATACTCGGCTCGAAGAGACACAGTACCAAGAGACCCAGTACTTC
-	TRBJ2-7	TRBV6-5	-	CASSPSQIYEQYF	TGTGCCAGCAGTCCATCCCAGATCTACGAGCAGTACTTC
-	TRBJ2-7	TRBV7-6	-	CASTPAVYEQYF	TGTGCCAGCACCCCAGCCGTCTACGAGCAGTACTTC
once	TRBJ2-2	TRBV11-2	TRBD2	CASSLDPAWRGGTGELFF	TGTGCCAGCAGCTTAGACCCAGCCTGGCGGGGGGGCACCGGGGAGCTGTTTTTT
-	TRBJ1-2	TRBV9	-	CASSPRGLHDGYTF	TGTGCCAGCAGCCCACGTGGCCTCCATGATGGCTACACCTTC
-	TRBJ2-7	TRBV11-1	-	CASSLGTVMYEQYF	TGTGCCAGCAGCTTAGGGACTGTGATGTACGAGCAGTACTTC
-	TRBJ2-5	TRBV7-2	TRBD2	CASSLRTSGTIQETQYF	TGTGCCAGCAGCCTGCGGACTAGCGGGACGATCCAAGAGACCCAGTACTTC
-	TRBJ1-2	TRBV28	-	CASSLGQGIDYGYTF	TGTGCCAGCAGTTTAGGGCAGGGGATAGACTATGGCTACACCTTC
-	TRBJ2-2	TRBV19	-	CASSIVRRQAIYTGELFF	TGTGCCAGTAGTATAGTTCGGCGACAGGCGATTTACACCGGGGAGCTGTTTTTT
-	TRBJ1-2	TRBV28	-	CASQGYGYTF	TGTGCCAGTCAGGGCTATGGCTACACCTTC
-	TRBJ1-6	TRBV6-5	-	CASSYLKGSNSPLHF	TGTGCCAGCAGTTACCTGAAGGGGAGTAATTCACCCCTCCACTTT
-	TRBJ1-1	TRBV19	TRBD1	CASSPDRGRLNTEAFF	TGTGCCAGTAGTCCCGACAGGGGGCGTTTGAACACTGAAGCTTTCTTT
-	TRBJ2-2	TRBV7-8	-	CASSSPKGRELFF	TGTGCCAGCAGCTCCCCTAAGGGCCGGGAGCTGTTTTTT
once	TRBJ2-7	TRBV7-9	-	CASSLAHGGREGSEQYF	TGTGCCAGCAGCTTAGCGCACGGGGGGCGCGAGGGTTCCGAGCAGTACTTC
-	TRBJ2-3	TRBV6-4	TRBD1	CATSRDSYTDTQYF	TGTGCCACGTCCCGGGACAGCTACACAGATACGCAGTATTTT
once	TRBJ2-7	TRBV7-9	TRBD2	CATQLAGSYEQYF	TGTGCCACCCAACTAGCGGGTTCCTACGAGCAGTACTTC
-	TRBJ2-1	TRBV7-6	TRBD2	CASSPEPGGSDEQFF	TGTGCCAGCAGCCCCGAACCGGGAGGGAGCGATGAGCAGTTCTTC
-	TRBJ2-2	TRBV11-1	-	CASSPNRASGTWPGELFF	TGTGCCAGCAGCCCGAATCGGGCCTCAGGAACCTGGCCCGGGGAGCTGTTTTTT
-	TRBJ2-5	TRBV7-8	-	CASSLYWQETQYF	TGTGCCAGCAGCTTATACTGGCAAGAGACCCAGTACTTC
-	TRBJ2-7	TRBV7-9	-	CASSLRFSEQYF	TGTGCCAGCAGCTTAAGGTTTAGCGAGCAGTACTTC
-	TRBJ1-2	TRBV6-5	TRBD1	CASSYTNTGTGGGYTF	TGTGCCAGCAGTTACACGAATACTGGGACAGGGGGTGGCTACACCTTC
-	TRBJ1-2	TRBV4-3	-	CASSPLGGNYGYTF	TGCGCCAGCAGCCCCTTGGGGGGTAACTATGGCTACACCTTC
-	TRBJ2-5	TRBV18	-	CASSPGRTNQETQYF	TGTGCCAGCTCACCGGGTCGAACAAACCAAGAGACCCAGTACTTC
-	TRBJ2-1	TRBV30	TRBD2	CAWSAGGNEQFF	TGTGCCTGGAGTGCGGGGGGAAATGAGCAGTTCTTC
-	TRBJ1-1	TRBV27	-	CASSLSGLTLGAEAFF	TGTGCCAGCAGTTTATCGGGGTTGACCCTCGGGGCTGAAGCTTTCTTT
-	TRBJ2-5	TRBV5-1	TRBD1	CASSIGTAYQETQYF	TGCGCCAGCAGCATCGGGACAGCGTACCAAGAGACCCAGTACTTC
-	TRBJ2-7	TRBV15	TRBD2	CATTGGKASGSYEQYF	TGTGCCACCACTGGAGGGAAGGCTAGCGGGAGCTACGAGCAGTACTTC
-	TRBJ1-1	TRBV19	-	CASSLTGNTEAFF	TGTGCCAGTAGCCTGACGGGGAACACTGAAGCTTTCTTT
-	TRBJ2-1	TRBV2	-	CASSDWRQELLSSYNEQFF	TGTGCCAGCAGTGATTGGAGACAGGAACTACTTTCCTCCTACAATGAGCAGTTCTTC
-	TRBJ2-5	TRBV19	-	CASSTGDAESQETQYF	TGTGCCAGTAGTACGGGGGACGCAGAGTCACAAGAGACCCAGTACTTC
-	TRBJ2-2	TRBV7-9	-	CASSLGPRDTGELFF	TGTGCCAGCAGCTTAGGACCCCGGGACACCGGGGAGCTGTTTTTT
-	TRBJ2-2	TRBV5-1	-	CASSLTRRRTTKGTGELFF	TGCGCCAGCAGCTTAACCCGGCGAAGGACCACAAAAGGCACCGGGGAGCTGTTTTTT
-	TRBJ2-1	TRBV14	-	CASSQGSGDHQFF	TGTGCCAGCAGCCAAGGTAGCGGAGACCACCAGTTCTTC
-	TRBJ2-7	TRBV4-3	TRBD1	CASSPGQGSYEQYF	TGCGCCAGCAGCCCGGGACAGGGATCCTACGAGCAGTACTTC
-	TRBJ1-1	TRBV19	-	CASSMGDTEAFF	TGTGCCAGTAGTATGGGAGACACTGAAGCTTTCTTT
-	TRBJ2-7	TRBV27	TRBD1	CASRGQGTYEQYF	TGTGCCAGCCGGGGACAGGGGACCTACGAGCAGTACTTC